A single sample is the source of the 10 T cell receptor beta chains below, sequenced in a study of blood T cell repertoires in COVID-19. TCRdb keeps only in-frame clones here, not all; method: immunoSEQ multiplex PCR. This table holds roughly 230,000 clones, 85% to 95% found once. The sequenced sample consisted of peripheral blood. These receptor sequences come from a man aged 25 to 40 with COVID-19, enrolled during active disease.

The V gene is TRBV7-3, the J gene TRBJ2-1, with 7 bases lining up with TRBD1. CDR3 length: 16 amino acids. Unmatched junction bases numbered 14, after V lost 5 bases and J lost 7 bases. Germline V gene data show CDR1 as SGHTA and CDR2 as FQGTGA. The CDR3 spells CASSLMSPRGPNEQFF. The CDR3 DNA reads as TGTGCCAGCAGCCTCATGTCACCTAGGGGGCCAAATGAGCAGTTCTTC. Variable domain in full (rest from reference TRBV7-3 and TRBJ2-1): GAGVSQTPSNKVTEKGKYVELRCDPISGHTALYWYRQSLGQGPEFLIYFQGTGAADDSGLPNDRFFAVRPEGSVSTLKIQRTERGDSAVYLCASSLMSPRGPNEQFFGPGTRLTVL.

The chain recombines TRBV6-1 with TRBJ1-1; tentatively, D is TRBD1 (5 bases). Germline CDR1 is MNHNS and CDR2 is SASEGT. This CDR3 has 13 amino acids. V was trimmed by 3 bases and J by 1 base, leaving 6 bases between them. This chain's CDR3 is CASSDTGNTEAFF. DNA of the CDR3: TGTGCCAGCAGTGACACAGGGAACACTGAAGCTTTCTTT.

V usage is TRBV6-5 and J usage is TRBJ1-2; the match to TRBD1 covers 7 bases. V trimming: 10 bases; J trimming: 5 bases; junction bases outside the gene matches: 10. CDR1 and CDR2 (germline): MNHEY, SVGAGI. The length of the CDR3 is 13 residues. This CDR3 is CATREGADYGYTF. The CDR3 DNA reads TGTGCCACCAGGGAGGGGGCTGATTATGGCTACACCTTC.

The chain carries TRBV3-1 (or the pseudogene TRBV3-2) and TRBJ2-2; 7 bases map to TRBD1. CDR1 is LGHDT and CDR2 is YNNKEL in the germline V gene (reference sequence). The CDR3 consists of 14 residues. Losses at the gene ends were 1 base for V and 6 bases for J; bases not matched to a gene: 2. CDR3 sequence reads: CASSQGDRAGELFF. DNA for the CDR3: TGTGCCAGCAGCCAAGGTGACAGGGCCGGGGAGCTGTTTTTT.

The chain uses TRBV12-3 or TRBV12-4 and TRBJ1-4; no definite D call. V lost 3 bases and J 7 bases, leaving 6 bases between the germline ends. This CDR3 is 12 amino acids long. The CDR3 nucleotides read TGTGCCAGCAGTTTCTCCCCTGAAAAACTGTTTTTT. Its protein is CASSFSPEKLFF.

The rearrangement uses TRBV11-2 and TRBJ2-7; the match to TRBD2 covers 11 bases. The CDR3 spans 14 residues. V shed 4 bases, J shed 5 bases, and the junction held 4 bases outside the gene matches. Germline V lookup: CDR1 SGHAT, CDR2 FQNNGV. CDR3 DNA sequence: TGTGCCAGCAGCTCTAGCGGGGGGCTGAACGAGCAGTACTTC. Protein sequence: CASSSSGGLNEQYF.

This clone was detected only once. The chain is built from TRBV5-1 and TRBJ1-2; 8 bases map to TRBD1. CDR3 length equals 15 residues. Trimming cost V 4 bases and J 4 bases; bases outside gene matches: 9. Germline CDR1 is SGHRS and CDR2 is YFSETQ. CDR3: CASSEAGGVSYGYTF. DNA of the CDR3: TGCGCCAGCAGCGAGGCAGGGGGCGTAAGCTATGGCTACACCTTC.

This chain uses TRBV19 with TRBJ2-1; TRBD1 is a possible D gene (5 bases). CDR1 and CDR2 from the germline V gene are LNHDA and SQIVND (reference sequence). The V and J ends lost 5 bases and 7 bases respectively, with 12 bases between them. CDR3 length: 13 amino acids. The CDR3 DNA reads as TGTGCCAGTAGTCTCAGGGATAGGAATGAGCAGTTCTTC. Its protein is CASSLRDRNEQFF.

J is TRBJ2-1 and V is TRBV24-1; 7 nucleotides match TRBD1. The junction had 2 bases not matched to a gene; V was cut back by 9 bases and J by 4 bases. Germline values: CDR1 KGHDR, CDR2 SFDVKD. CDR3 length: 12 residues. For the CDR3, the DNA is TGTGCCACCGGGGACAGTTACAATGAGCAGTTCTTC. This gives the protein CATGDSYNEQFF.

V usage is TRBV4-1 and J usage is TRBJ1-4; D unresolved. The germline V gene encodes CDR1 MGHRA and CDR2 YSYEKL. V lost 5 bases and J lost 3, with 22 bases in between. There are 18 residues in the CDR3. The CDR3: CASSSLGRSKRANEKLFF. CDR3 bases: TGCGCCAGCAGCTCACTAGGACGCTCCAAGAGGGCTAATGAAAAACTGTTTTTT.